This TCR beta chain was recovered during a study of T cell changes during pregnancy in multiple sclerosis. The CDR3 covers 11 residues. The germline V gene has CDR1 MNHEY and CDR2 SMNVEV (reference sequence). The V and J ends lost 5 bases and 8 bases, in that order; junction bases with no gene match: 2. Assay used: immunoSEQ multiplex PCR; TCRdb lists only in-frame clones, some missing. In the table there are about 40,000 clones, approximately 94% of which are singletons. The source of this sequence is a female donor with multiple sclerosis, enrolled in a pregnancy study. The rearrangement uses TRBV27 and TRBJ1-1, with 7 bases that match TRBD1. The sequenced sample was peripheral blood, obtained in the third trimester of pregnancy. The DNA of the CDR3 is TGTGCCAGCAGTGACAGGGTGGAAGCTTTCTTT. Amino acids: CASSDRVEAFF.